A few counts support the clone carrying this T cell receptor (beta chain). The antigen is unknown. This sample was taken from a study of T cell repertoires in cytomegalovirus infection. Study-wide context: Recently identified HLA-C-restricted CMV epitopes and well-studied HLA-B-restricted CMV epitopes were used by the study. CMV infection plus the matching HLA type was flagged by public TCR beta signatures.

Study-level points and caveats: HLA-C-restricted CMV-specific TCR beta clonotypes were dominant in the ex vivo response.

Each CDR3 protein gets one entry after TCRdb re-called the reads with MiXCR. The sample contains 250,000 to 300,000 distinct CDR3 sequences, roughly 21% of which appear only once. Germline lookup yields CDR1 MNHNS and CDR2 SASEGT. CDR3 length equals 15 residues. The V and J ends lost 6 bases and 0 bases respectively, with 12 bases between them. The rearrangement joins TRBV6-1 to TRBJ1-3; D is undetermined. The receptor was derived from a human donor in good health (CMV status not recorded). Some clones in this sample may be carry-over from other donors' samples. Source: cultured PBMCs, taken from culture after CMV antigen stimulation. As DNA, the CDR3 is TGTGCCAGCAGAACGGACCGACACTCTGGAAACACCATATATTTT. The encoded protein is CASRTDRHSGNTIYF.